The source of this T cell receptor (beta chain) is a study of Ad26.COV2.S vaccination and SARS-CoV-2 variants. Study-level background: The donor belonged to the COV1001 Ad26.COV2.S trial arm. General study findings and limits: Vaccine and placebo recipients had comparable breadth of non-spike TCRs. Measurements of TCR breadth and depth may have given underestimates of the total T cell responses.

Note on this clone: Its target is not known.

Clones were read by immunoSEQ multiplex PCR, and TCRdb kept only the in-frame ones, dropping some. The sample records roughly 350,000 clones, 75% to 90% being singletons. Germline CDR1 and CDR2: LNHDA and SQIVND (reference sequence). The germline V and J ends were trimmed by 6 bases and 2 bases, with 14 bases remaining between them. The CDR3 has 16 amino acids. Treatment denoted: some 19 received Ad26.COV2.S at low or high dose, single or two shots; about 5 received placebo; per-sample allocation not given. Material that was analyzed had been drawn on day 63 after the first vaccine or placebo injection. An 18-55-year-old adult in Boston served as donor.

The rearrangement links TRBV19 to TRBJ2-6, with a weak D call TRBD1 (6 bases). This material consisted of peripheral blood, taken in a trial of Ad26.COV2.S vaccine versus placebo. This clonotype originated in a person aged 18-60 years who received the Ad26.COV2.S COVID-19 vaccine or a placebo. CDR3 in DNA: TGTGCCAGTAGGGGCAGGGGAGATACTGGGGCCAACGTCCTGACTTTC. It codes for CASRGRGDTGANVLTF.